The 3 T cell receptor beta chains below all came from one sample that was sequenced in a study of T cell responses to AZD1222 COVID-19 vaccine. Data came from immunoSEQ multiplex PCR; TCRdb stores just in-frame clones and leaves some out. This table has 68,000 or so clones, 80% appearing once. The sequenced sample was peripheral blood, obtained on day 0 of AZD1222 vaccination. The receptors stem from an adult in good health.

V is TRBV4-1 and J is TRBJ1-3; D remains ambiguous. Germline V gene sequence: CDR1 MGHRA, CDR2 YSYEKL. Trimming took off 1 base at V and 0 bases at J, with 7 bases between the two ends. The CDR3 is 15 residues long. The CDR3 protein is CASSQVEASGNTIYF. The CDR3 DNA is TGCGCCAGCAGCCAAGTGGAAGCCTCTGGAAACACCATATATTTT.

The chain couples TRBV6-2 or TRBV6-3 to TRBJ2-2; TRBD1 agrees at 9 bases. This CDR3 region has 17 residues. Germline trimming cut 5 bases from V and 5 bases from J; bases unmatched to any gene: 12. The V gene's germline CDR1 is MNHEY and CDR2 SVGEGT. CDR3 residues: CASSNTAGTGLTGELFF. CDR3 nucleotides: TGTGCCAGCAGTAATACTGCCGGGACAGGGTTGACCGGGGAGCTGTTTTTT.

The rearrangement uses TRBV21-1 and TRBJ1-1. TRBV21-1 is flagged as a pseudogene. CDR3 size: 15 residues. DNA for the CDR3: TGTGCCAGCGAAGGAGGGGGGGCCCGTGCCCCTGAAGCTTTCTTT. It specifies CASEGGGARAPEAFF.